This T cell receptor (beta chain) was retrieved from a study of T-cell memory formation after mild COVID-19. Study information: TCR clusters were mostly donor specific.

Whole-study results and caveats: For second-wave clones that peaked at day 37, SARS-CoV-2 specificity went unverified.

Using its own MiXCR run on the 5' RACE reads, TCRdb lists one record per CDR3 protein. The table has about 6,100 distinct CDR3 sequences, 20% to 25% seen once. At least ten counts were recorded for this clonotype. Its target is not known. CDR1 and CDR2 from the germline V gene are MGHDK and SYGVNS. Losses at the gene ends were 1 base for V and 8 bases for J; bases not matched to a gene: 11. This CDR3 is built from 16 residues. What was sequenced was PBMCs or a T cell subset sorted from them (not recorded which). V gene TRBV25-1 combines with J gene TRBJ2-1; 7 bases map to TRBD2. The TCR was taken from an adult woman who had mild COVID-19 (a few samples of this study predate the infection). Cell type and time point are not known. This CDR3 reads CASSEWREKVGDEQFF. In DNA, the CDR3 is TGTGCCAGCAGTGAATGGCGGGAGAAAGTGGGCGATGAGCAGTTCTTC. Variable domain in full (rest from reference TRBV25-1 and TRBJ2-1): EADIYQTPRYLVIGTGKKITLECSQTMGHDKMYWYQQDPGMELHLIHYSYGVNSTEKGDLSSESTVSRIRTEHFPLTLESARPSHTSQYLCASSEWREKVGDEQFFGPGTRLTVL.